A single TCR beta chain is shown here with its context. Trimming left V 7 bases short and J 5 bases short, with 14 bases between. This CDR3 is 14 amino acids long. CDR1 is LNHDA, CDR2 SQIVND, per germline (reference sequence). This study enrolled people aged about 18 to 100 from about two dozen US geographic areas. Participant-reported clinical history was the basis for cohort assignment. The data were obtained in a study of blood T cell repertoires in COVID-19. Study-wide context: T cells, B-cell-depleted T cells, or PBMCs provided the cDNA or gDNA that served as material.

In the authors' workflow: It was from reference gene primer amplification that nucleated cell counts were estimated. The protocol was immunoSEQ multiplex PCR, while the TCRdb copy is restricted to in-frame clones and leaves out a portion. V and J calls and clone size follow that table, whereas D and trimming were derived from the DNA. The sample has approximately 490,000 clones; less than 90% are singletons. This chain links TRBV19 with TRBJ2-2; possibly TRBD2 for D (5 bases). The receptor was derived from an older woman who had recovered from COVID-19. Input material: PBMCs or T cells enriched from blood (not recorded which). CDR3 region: CASTPGGRTGELFF. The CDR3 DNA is TGTGCCAGTACCCCCGGAGGCCGGACCGGGGAGCTGTTTTTT.